The sequence of this T cell receptor beta chain was determined in a study of metastatic and nonmetastatic thyroid tumors. This clone turned up a few times. Possible read error: a much larger clone is one base away. Each patient went into thyroid surgery without having received any treatment. TCRdb reassembled clones from the PCR reads with MiXCR. The table lists 30,000 or so clones, around 7% of them singletons. The TCR comes from a female donor with papillary thyroid cancer or a benign thyroid nodule (not recorded which). Some clones in this sample may be carry-over from other donors' samples. The sample taken for sequencing was blood.

The CDR3: CASSCSNKGDQRQHF. The CDR3 DNA is TGTGCCAGCAGTTGCTCGAACAAGGGGGATCAGCGCCAGCATTTT. The chain carries TRBV6-6 and TRBJ1-5; TRBD1 is a possible D gene (6 bases). Germline V CDR1 and CDR2: MNHNY, SVGAGI (reference sequence). The CDR3 loop spans 15 amino acids.